This TCR beta chain was captured in a study of lymphopenia after photon versus proton radiotherapy. Study-level results: Proton therapy kept repertoires fairly stable, unlike photons, which gained effector/memory cells. Larger post-nadir TCR diversity loss correlated inversely with survival in deceased patients.

Sequenced by immunoSEQ multiplex PCR; TCRdb stores in-frame clones only, minus some. The sample lists 29,000 or so clones; around nine tenths were seen once. This clone was recorded a few times. The antigen remains unidentified. Germline is not matched at one junction end, which may reflect a read error. Sequencing used peripheral blood, obtained from a patient treated with proton-based radiotherapy. The receptor comes from a woman aged 55-69 years with cholangiocarcinoma. Some clones in this sample may be carry-over from other donors' samples.

The DNA for the CDR3 is TGTGCCAGCAGGGAAGAAGATACGCAGTATTTT. As protein: CASREEDTQYF. This chain links TRBV2 with TRBJ2-3; the D is unclear. Per germline, CDR1 SNHLY and CDR2 FYNNEI. CDR3 length: 11 residues.